This entry lists 12 T cell receptor beta chains sequenced from one sample in a study of T cell responses to AZD1222 COVID-19 vaccine. Repertoires were generated with immunoSEQ multiplex PCR, while TCRdb's copy carries only in-frame clones and drops some. The table has 160,000 or so clones, about 91% seen once. Material: peripheral blood, obtained on day 0 of AZD1222 vaccination. The source of these receptors is an adult in good health.

V is TRBV6-4 and J is TRBJ1-5, with D perhaps TRBD1 (6 bases). The CDR3 is made up of 13 amino acids. V lost 3 bases to trimming and J lost 4 bases, with 7 bases between them. CDR1 and CDR2 (germline): MRHNA, SNTAGT. The CDR3 loop reads CASSETGNQPQHF. CDR3 in DNA: TGTGCCAGCAGTGAAACAGGGAATCAGCCCCAGCATTTT.

CDR3 nucleotide sequence: TGTGCCAGCAGTTTGGTGGGGTCGGAGACTGAAGCTTTCTTT. Translated, it gives CASSLVGSETEAFF. The chain employs TRBV27 and TRBJ1-1, with no clear D. CDR3 size: 14 residues. Germline CDR1 reads MNHEY; CDR2 reads SMNVEV (reference sequence). With 3 bases removed from V and 5 bases from J, the gap between germline ends came to 13 bases.

V and J are TRBV29-1 and TRBJ2-5; possibly TRBD1 for D (5 bases). The germline V gene encodes CDR1 SQVTM and CDR2 ANQGSEA. The CDR3 consists of 13 residues. V was cut by 3 bases and J by 4 bases, with 12 bases left in between. CDR3 sequence reads: CSVDADSPETQYF. CDR3 coding DNA: TGCAGCGTTGATGCTGACAGTCCAGAGACCCAGTACTTC.

The CDR3 loop reads CASSIDGLAGPEEQFF. CDR3 in DNA: TGTGCCAGTAGTATAGATGGACTAGCGGGACCTGAGGAGCAGTTCTTC. The chain joins TRBV19 to TRBJ2-1; TRBD2 matches at 12 bases. CDR1 is LNHDA and CDR2 is SQIVND in the germline V gene (reference sequence). This CDR3 spans 16 amino acids. Trimming cost V 0 bases and J 10 bases; bases outside gene matches: 7.

This chain uses TRBV13 with TRBJ1-1; 9 bases align to TRBD1. CDR3 length equals 15 residues. With V trimmed by 3 bases and J by 4 bases, 6 bases remained unmatched. Germline CDR1 PRHDT, CDR2 FYEKMQ (reference sequence). The CDR3 spells CASSFTGGAGTEAFF. CDR3 nucleotide sequence: TGTGCCAGCAGCTTTACAGGGGGCGCGGGCACTGAAGCTTTCTTT.

This clone was observed a handful of times. This rearrangement joins TRBV7-2 to TRBJ2-7; D might be TRBD1 or TRBD2, each matching 5 bases. In germline, CDR1 is SGHTA, CDR2 FQGNSA. The V and J ends lost 5 bases and 3 bases respectively, with 17 bases between them. CDR3 length equals 15 residues. CDR3 amino acids: CASSPGWGRIYEQYF. For the CDR3, the DNA is TGTGCCAGCAGCCCTGGATGGGGACGGATCTACGAGCAGTACTTC. Full variable domain (missing parts from reference TRBV7-2 and TRBJ2-7): GAGVSQSPSNKVTEKGKDVELRCDPISGHTALYWYRQSLGQGLEFLIYFQGNSAPDKSGLPSDRFSAERTGGSVSTLTIQRTQQEDSAVYLCASSPGWGRIYEQYFGPGTRLTVT.

This clone was seen just once. The rearrangement joins TRBV29-1 to TRBJ1-5; D is uncertain. The CDR3 sequence is 13 residues long. Trimming shortened V by 4 bases and J by 1 base, and 8 bases separated the two germline ends. Looked up from germline, CDR1 is SQVTM and CDR2 is ANQGSEA. The CDR3 is CSVAVESNQPQHF. CDR3 bases: TGCAGCGTTGCGGTGGAGAGCAATCAGCCCCAGCATTTT.

The rearrangement links TRBV28 to TRBJ2-1; D perhaps matches TRBD1 (9 bases). Germline lookup yields CDR1 MDHEN and CDR2 SYDVKM. Trimming took 4 bases from V and 5 from J, leaving 21 bases between them. The CDR3 length is 17 residues. CDR3 amino acids: CASSSWRGDRDHNEQFF. The CDR3 region has the DNA TGTGCCAGCAGTTCATGGCGGGGGGACAGGGACCACAATGAGCAGTTCTTC.

CDR3 residues: CASSYSIGGSYGYTF. For the CDR3, the DNA is TGTGCCAGCAGTTACTCGATAGGGGGCAGCTATGGCTACACCTTC. The chain has TRBV6-5 and TRBJ1-2; TRBD1 agrees at 7 bases. This CDR3 is built from 15 residues. The germline gives CDR1 MNHEY, CDR2 SVGAGI. V lost 0 bases and J lost 4; bases outside the gene matches: 5.

The chain has TRBV27 and TRBJ2-3, with D possibly TRBD2 on 6 matching bases. The CDR3 is 12 amino acids. Germline values: CDR1 MNHEY, CDR2 SMNVEV (reference sequence). V was shortened by 3 bases and J by 10 bases, with 11 bases between the two germline ends. This chain's CDR3 is CASSFGGLSQYF. The DNA for the CDR3 is TGTGCCAGCAGTTTTGGGGGACTGTCGCAGTATTTT.

The rearrangement uses TRBV11-2 and TRBJ1-1; D is unclear. CDR1 is SGHAT, CDR2 FQNNGV, per germline. The CDR3 totals 13 residues. The ends were cut back, 1 base at V and 1 base at J, with 4 bases in the middle. The CDR3 loop reads CASSLAGNTEAFF. The CDR3 DNA follows: TGTGCCAGCAGCTTAGCCGGGAACACTGAAGCTTTCTTT.

The rearrangement links TRBV7-2 to TRBJ2-1; 10 positions agree with TRBD1. V trimming: 0 bases; J trimming: 4 bases; junction bases outside the gene matches: 6. The CDR3 runs to 17 residues. Germline V lookup: CDR1 SGHTA, CDR2 FQGNSA. Here the CDR3 DNA reads TGTGCCAGCAGCTTAGCCACGACAGGGGGCGCTTACAATGAGCAGTTCTTC. Translating it yields CASSLATTGGAYNEQFF.